A selection of T cell receptor beta chains follows, all from one sample in a study of T cell responses to AZD1222 COVID-19 vaccine. Repertoires were generated with immunoSEQ multiplex PCR, while TCRdb's copy carries only in-frame clones and drops some. The profile shows 120,000 or so clones, roughly 86% of them singletons. The sample was peripheral blood, taken on day 0 of AZD1222 vaccination. Source of these receptors: an adult in good health. CDR3s include the opening cysteine and the closing phenylalanine or tryptophan. Fields, in order: clone size, J gene, V gene, D gene, CDR3 DNA, CDR3 protein. D genes are given only for firm matches. The listing skips clone size in some rows; elsewhere it reads once, few, many or a size class.

clone_size: few; j_call: TRBJ2-2; v_call: TRBV24-1; d_call: TRBD2; cdr3_nt: TGTGCCACCAGTCCTGCGGGGGGCCTGGGTACCGGGGAGCTGTTTTTT; cdr3_aa: CATSPAGGLGTGELFF
clone_size: -; j_call: TRBJ2-7; v_call: TRBV4-1; d_call: TRBD1; cdr3_nt: TGCGCCAGCAGGCTACTGCCCGGGACAGGGGTCTACGAGCAGTACTTC; cdr3_aa: CASRLLPGTGVYEQYF
clone_size: -; j_call: TRBJ2-1; v_call: TRBV2; d_call: -; cdr3_nt: TGTGCCAGCAATAGCCAGGGTATGAACAATGAGCAGTTCTTC; cdr3_aa: CASNSQGMNNEQFF
clone_size: -; j_call: TRBJ2-1; v_call: TRBV4-3; d_call: -; cdr3_nt: TGCGCCAGCAGCCAAGATGAGGGGGTCTCCTACAATGAGCAGTTCTTC; cdr3_aa: CASSQDEGVSYNEQFF
clone_size: -; j_call: TRBJ1-4; v_call: TRBV27; d_call: -; cdr3_nt: TGTGCCAGCAGCTCAAAGGGGGGGGGATATAAACTGTTTTTT; cdr3_aa: CASSSKGGGYKLFF
clone_size: -; j_call: TRBJ2-4; v_call: TRBV7-9; d_call: TRBD2; cdr3_nt: TGTGCCAGCAGCCGGGGGACTAGCGGGAGTTTAGCCAAAAACATTCAGTACTTC; cdr3_aa: CASSRGTSGSLAKNIQYF
clone_size: -; j_call: TRBJ1-1; v_call: TRBV5-1; d_call: TRBD1; cdr3_nt: TGCGCCAGCAGCCAGGACAGGGGGGCAACTGAAGCTTTCTTT; cdr3_aa: CASSQDRGATEAFF
clone_size: -; j_call: TRBJ2-7; v_call: TRBV28; d_call: TRBD2; cdr3_nt: TGTGCCAGCAGTGGGGGACTAGCGAGTCCCTTAGGCTACGAGCAGTACTTC; cdr3_aa: CASSGGLASPLGYEQYF
clone_size: -; j_call: TRBJ1-1; v_call: TRBV4-2; d_call: -; cdr3_nt: TGTGCCAGCAGCCGCCCGAAGGGAGGGAGATTGCCTTACTGGGCTGAAGCTTTCTTT; cdr3_aa: CASSRPKGGRLPYWAEAFF
clone_size: -; j_call: TRBJ1-2; v_call: TRBV5-1; d_call: -; cdr3_nt: TGCGCCAGCAGCTTGGCGGGACTTTCGGAGGGCTATGGCTACACCTTC; cdr3_aa: CASSLAGLSEGYGYTF
clone_size: -; j_call: TRBJ2-7; v_call: TRBV5-1; d_call: -; cdr3_nt: TGCGCCAGCAGCTTGGCCTCCTACTACGAGCAGTACTTC; cdr3_aa: CASSLASYYEQYF
clone_size: -; j_call: TRBJ2-2; v_call: TRBV5-1; d_call: -; cdr3_nt: TGCGCCAGCAGCGCCGGACAGACCTCCGCGAACACCGGGGAGCTGTTTTTT; cdr3_aa: CASSAGQTSANTGELFF
clone_size: -; j_call: TRBJ2-3; v_call: TRBV11-3; d_call: -; cdr3_nt: TGTGCCAGCAGCTCTGAACCCTCCTCGCTGGGTGAGCAGTATTTT; cdr3_aa: CASSSEPSSLGEQYF
clone_size: -; j_call: TRBJ2-1; v_call: TRBV2; d_call: TRBD2; cdr3_nt: TGTGCCAGCACCTCCGGGACTAGCGGGTTCAATGAGCAGTTCTTC; cdr3_aa: CASTSGTSGFNEQFF
clone_size: -; j_call: TRBJ1-6; v_call: TRBV27; d_call: TRBD1; cdr3_nt: TGTGCCAGCAGTTTATCGACAGGGACTAATTCACCCCTCCACTTT; cdr3_aa: CASSLSTGTNSPLHF
clone_size: -; j_call: TRBJ2-5; v_call: TRBV24-1; d_call: -; cdr3_nt: TGTGCCACCAGGGGGGCCGGGGTCGGATCGGAGACCCAGTACTTC; cdr3_aa: CATRGAGVGSETQYF
clone_size: -; j_call: TRBJ1-5; v_call: TRBV28; d_call: -; cdr3_nt: TGTGCCAGCTTAGACCTGGTTGACAATCAGCCCCAGCATTTT; cdr3_aa: CASLDLVDNQPQHF
clone_size: once; j_call: TRBJ2-7; v_call: TRBV5-6; d_call: -; cdr3_nt: TGTGCCACCAGTCGTAGGGGGTGGGAGCAGTACTTC; cdr3_aa: CATSRRGWEQYF
clone_size: -; j_call: TRBJ2-1; v_call: TRBV29-1; d_call: -; cdr3_nt: TGCAGCGTTGACCTACCCATCTCCTACAATGAGCAGTTCTTC; cdr3_aa: CSVDLPISYNEQFF
clone_size: -; j_call: TRBJ2-1; v_call: TRBV7-2; d_call: -; cdr3_nt: TGTGCCAGCAGCTTAGGGCTAGCGCTTAACAATGAGCAGTTCTTC; cdr3_aa: CASSLGLALNNEQFF
clone_size: once; j_call: TRBJ2-1; v_call: TRBV10-2; d_call: TRBD2; cdr3_nt: TGCGCCAGCAGTGTGATAGCGGGAGACCTCTACAATGAGCAGTTCTTC; cdr3_aa: CASSVIAGDLYNEQFF
clone_size: once; j_call: TRBJ2-7; v_call: TRBV4-1; d_call: TRBD1; cdr3_nt: TGCGCCAGCAGCCCGGGACAGGGGGCGTCCGAGCAGTACTTC; cdr3_aa: CASSPGQGASEQYF
clone_size: once; j_call: TRBJ2-7; v_call: TRBV25-1; d_call: -; cdr3_nt: TGTGCCAGCAGAGACATCGGGACCAGCGGCGAGCAGTACTTC; cdr3_aa: CASRDIGTSGEQYF
clone_size: -; j_call: TRBJ1-3; v_call: TRBV19; d_call: -; cdr3_nt: TGTGCCAGTAGAGGAACGTCTGGAAACACCATATATTTT; cdr3_aa: CASRGTSGNTIYF
clone_size: -; j_call: TRBJ1-1; v_call: TRBV5-4; d_call: TRBD1; cdr3_nt: TGTGCCAGCAGCTTGGCCCCCGGGACAGGGATGAACACTGAAGCTTTCTTT; cdr3_aa: CASSLAPGTGMNTEAFF
clone_size: -; j_call: TRBJ1-5; v_call: TRBV5-1; d_call: TRBD1; cdr3_nt: TGCGCCAGCAGCTTGGACTGGACAGGGAATCAGCCCCAGCATTTT; cdr3_aa: CASSLDWTGNQPQHF
clone_size: -; j_call: TRBJ2-2; v_call: TRBV6-5; d_call: TRBD1; cdr3_nt: TGTGCCAGCCGTCTAGGGGGCCTAAACACCGGGGAGCTGTTTTTT; cdr3_aa: CASRLGGLNTGELFF
clone_size: -; j_call: TRBJ2-7; v_call: TRBV11-2; d_call: TRBD2; cdr3_nt: TGTGCCAGCAGCTTAGGGGACTACGGATCCTACGAGCAGTACTTC; cdr3_aa: CASSLGDYGSYEQYF
clone_size: -; j_call: TRBJ2-7; v_call: TRBV5-1; d_call: TRBD2; cdr3_nt: TGCGCCAGCAGCTTGAATGGCGGGGGATCCTACGAGCAGTACTTC; cdr3_aa: CASSLNGGGSYEQYF
clone_size: -; j_call: TRBJ1-3; v_call: TRBV5-1; d_call: TRBD1; cdr3_nt: TGCGCCAGCAGCGTCGACAGGGGAAAAAACACCATATATTTT; cdr3_aa: CASSVDRGKNTIYF
clone_size: once; j_call: TRBJ2-7; v_call: TRBV25-1; d_call: -; cdr3_nt: TGTGCCAGCAGTGATCCCCTGGGGGGTCGGTACGAGCAGTACTTC; cdr3_aa: CASSDPLGGRYEQYF
clone_size: -; j_call: TRBJ2-1; v_call: TRBV5-6; d_call: TRBD2; cdr3_nt: TGTGCCAGCAGCTCTCGTAGCGGGAGTAACGAGCAGTTCTTC; cdr3_aa: CASSSRSGSNEQFF
clone_size: -; j_call: TRBJ2-2; v_call: TRBV4-3; d_call: -; cdr3_nt: TGCGCCAGCAGCTTCGAGAGGGGGTCTGCCGGGGAGCTGTTTTTT; cdr3_aa: CASSFERGSAGELFF